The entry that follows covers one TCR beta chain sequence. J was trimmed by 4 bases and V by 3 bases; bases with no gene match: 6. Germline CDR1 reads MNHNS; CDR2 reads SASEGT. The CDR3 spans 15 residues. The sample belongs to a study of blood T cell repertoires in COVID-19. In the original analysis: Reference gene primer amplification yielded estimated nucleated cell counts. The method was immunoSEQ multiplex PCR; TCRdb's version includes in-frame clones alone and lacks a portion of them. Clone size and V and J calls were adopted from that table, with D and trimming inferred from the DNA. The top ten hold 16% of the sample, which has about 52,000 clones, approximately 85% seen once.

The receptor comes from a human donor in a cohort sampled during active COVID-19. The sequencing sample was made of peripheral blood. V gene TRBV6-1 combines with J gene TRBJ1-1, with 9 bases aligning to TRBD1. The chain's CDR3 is CASSDGDRVSTEAFF. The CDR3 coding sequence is TGTGCCAGCAGTGATGGGGACAGGGTCTCCACTGAAGCTTTCTTT.